A selection of T cell receptor beta chains follows, all from one sample in a study of a mutant IDH1 vaccine in newly diagnosed glioma. The data were produced by immunoSEQ multiplex PCR, yet TCRdb's version contains in-frame clones alone and is incomplete. The sample includes tens of thousands of clones, roughly 74% of them seen just once. These TCRs are of unknown antigen specificity. The sequencing used PBMCs, collected from a glioma patient whose treatment included an IDH1 peptide vaccine. All receptors derive from a man aged 50 or older with glioma. Each CDR3 is given with its conserved first and last residue. The D gene is left open where the match is weak. Where a row states a size, it is once, few, many or the class of an expanded clone; other rows omit it.

DNA: TGTGCCAGCGGCGTGTCAGCGGAGACCCAGTACTTC; CDR3: CASGVSAETQYF; D: -; V: TRBV7-2; size: once; J: TRBJ2-5
DNA: TGCGCCAGCAGCCAAGATTCGGACAGGACTGGTTACGAGCAGTACTTC; CDR3: CASSQDSDRTGYEQYF; D: TRBD1; V: TRBV4-1; size: few; J: TRBJ2-7
DNA: TGTGCCAGCAGCTCTCGACCGGAATCAGCCCAGCATTTT; CDR3: CASSSRPESAQHF; D: -; V: TRBV9; size: -; J: TRBJ1-5
DNA: TGCGCCAGCAGCTTCAGGGGGCGCTTAGAGGAGACCCAGTACTTC; CDR3: CASSFRGRLEETQYF; D: TRBD1; V: TRBV5-1; size: once; J: TRBJ2-5
DNA: TGCAGCGTTACGAGAGGCGGGCGGGGAGACCCAGATACGCAGTATTTT; CDR3: CSVTRGGRGDPDTQYF; D: -; V: TRBV29-1; size: -; J: TRBJ2-3
DNA: TGCGCCGTTCGGGGGAACACTGAAGCTTTCTTT; CDR3: CAVRGNTEAFF; D: -; V: TRBV27; size: -; J: TRBJ1-1
DNA: TGCAGCGTTGAAAAATATGAGCAGTTCTTC; CDR3: CSVEKYEQFF; D: -; V: TRBV29-1; size: -; J: TRBJ2-1
DNA: TGTGCCAGCAGCTTCGATAGGGCGAACACTGAAGCTTTCTTT; CDR3: CASSFDRANTEAFF; D: -; V: TRBV7-2; size: -; J: TRBJ1-1
DNA: TGTGCCCCCACCGTCGCGGGGGCGTCAGATACGCAGTATTTT; CDR3: CAPTVAGASDTQYF; D: -; V: TRBV5-4; size: -; J: TRBJ2-3
DNA: TGTGCCAGCAGCGTACTAACCCAGGGGAATGAGCAGTTCTTC; CDR3: CASSVLTQGNEQFF; D: -; V: TRBV9; size: few; J: TRBJ2-1
DNA: TGCGCCAGCAGCTTACCCGGGACAGGGTCGCAGGAAAAACTGTTTTTT; CDR3: CASSLPGTGSQEKLFF; D: TRBD1; V: TRBV5-1; size: once; J: TRBJ1-4
DNA: TGCGCCAGCAGCCCCCGGGTAGGGTCGGAAGCTTTCTTT; CDR3: CASSPRVGSEAFF; D: -; V: TRBV5-1; size: -; J: TRBJ1-1
DNA: TGTGCCAGCAGTTTAACTAGGGGGGGGTTGGATGAGCAGTTCTTC; CDR3: CASSLTRGGLDEQFF; D: -; V: TRBV13; size: -; J: TRBJ2-1
DNA: TGTGCCAGCAGTTTATCCCCTAACTATGGCTACACCTTC; CDR3: CASSLSPNYGYTF; D: -; V: TRBV28; size: -; J: TRBJ1-2
DNA: TGTGCCAGCAGGACAGGGAATAGCAATCAGCCCCAGCATTTT; CDR3: CASRTGNSNQPQHF; D: TRBD1; V: TRBV7-2; size: few; J: TRBJ1-5
DNA: TGTGCCAGCAGGCTCGGGAACACTGAAGCTTTCTTT; CDR3: CASRLGNTEAFF; D: -; V: TRBV5-6; size: -; J: TRBJ1-1
DNA: TGTGCCAGCAGCGTAGAGGAGGGAAATTTCTACGAGCAGTACTTC; CDR3: CASSVEEGNFYEQYF; D: -; V: TRBV9; size: -; J: TRBJ2-7
DNA: TGCGCCAGCAGCTTGGTAGCGGGGGGGGTTGAAGCTTTCTTT; CDR3: CASSLVAGGVEAFF; D: -; V: TRBV5-1; size: -; J: TRBJ1-1
DNA: TGCAGCGTCCCCACCCATGGGCGCGAGCAGTACTTC; CDR3: CSVPTHGREQYF; D: -; V: TRBV29-1; size: -; J: TRBJ2-7
DNA: TGTGCCAGCACCAACAGACTAGCGGGGTTATTCTACGAGCAGTACTTC; CDR3: CASTNRLAGLFYEQYF; D: TRBD2; V: TRBV6-6; size: few; J: TRBJ2-7
DNA: TGTGCCAGTAGCCCGGACAGGAGGGGTCAGCCCCAGCATTTT; CDR3: CASSPDRRGQPQHF; D: TRBD1; V: TRBV19; size: few; J: TRBJ1-5
DNA: TGTGCCTGGAGGACTAGCGGGGGGTCGGTTTGGGAGACCCAGTACTTC; CDR3: CAWRTSGGSVWETQYF; D: TRBD2; V: TRBV30; size: -; J: TRBJ2-5